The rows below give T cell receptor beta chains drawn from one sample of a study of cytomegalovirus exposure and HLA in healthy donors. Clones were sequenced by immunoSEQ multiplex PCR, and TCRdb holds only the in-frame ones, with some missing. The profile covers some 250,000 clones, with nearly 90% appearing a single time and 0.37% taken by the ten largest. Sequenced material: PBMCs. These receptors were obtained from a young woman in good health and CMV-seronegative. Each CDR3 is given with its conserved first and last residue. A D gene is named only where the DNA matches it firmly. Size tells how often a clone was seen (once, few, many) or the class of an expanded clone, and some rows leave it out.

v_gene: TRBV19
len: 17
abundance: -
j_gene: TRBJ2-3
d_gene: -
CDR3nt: TGTGCCAGTAAGCAGGGCCACACTCAGACGTACACAGATACGCAGTATTTT
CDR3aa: CASKQGHTQTYTDTQYF

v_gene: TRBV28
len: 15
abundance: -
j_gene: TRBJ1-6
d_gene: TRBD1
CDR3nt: TGTGCCAGCAGTCCACCGACAGGGAATAATTCACCCCTCCACTTT
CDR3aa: CASSPPTGNNSPLHF

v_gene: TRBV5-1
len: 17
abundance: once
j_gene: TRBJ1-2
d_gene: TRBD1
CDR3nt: TGCGCCAGCAGCTTGGCATCGGGACAGGGGAAGAACTATGGCTACACCTTC
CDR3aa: CASSLASGQGKNYGYTF

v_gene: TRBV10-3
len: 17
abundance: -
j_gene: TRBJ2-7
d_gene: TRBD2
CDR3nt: TGTGCCATCAGTGACACACCCGGGACTAGCGGCTCCTACGAGCAGTACTTC
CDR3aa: CAISDTPGTSGSYEQYF

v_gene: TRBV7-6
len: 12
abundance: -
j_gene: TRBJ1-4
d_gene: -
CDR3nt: TGTGCCAGCAGCTTAGCGGAGGAAAAACTGTTTTTT
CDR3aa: CASSLAEEKLFF

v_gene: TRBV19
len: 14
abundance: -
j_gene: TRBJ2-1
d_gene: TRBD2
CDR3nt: TGTGCCAGTAGCCCGGGGGGGAACTACAATGAGCAGTTCTTC
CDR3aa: CASSPGGNYNEQFF

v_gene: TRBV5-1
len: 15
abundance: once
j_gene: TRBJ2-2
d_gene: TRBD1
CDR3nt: TGCGCCAGCAGCTTAGTACAGGGGGACACCGGGGAGCTGTTTTTT
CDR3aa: CASSLVQGDTGELFF

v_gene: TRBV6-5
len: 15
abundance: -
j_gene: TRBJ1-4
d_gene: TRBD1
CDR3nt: TGTGCCAGCAGTTCTTGGACAGGGGGCGTAGAAAAACTGTTTTTT
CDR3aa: CASSSWTGGVEKLFF

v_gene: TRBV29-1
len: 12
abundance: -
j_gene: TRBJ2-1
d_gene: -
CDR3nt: TGCAGCGTTGAAGTTGGAGGGAGCGGGCAGTTCTTC
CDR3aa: CSVEVGGSGQFF

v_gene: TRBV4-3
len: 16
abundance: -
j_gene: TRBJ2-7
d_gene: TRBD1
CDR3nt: TGCGCCAGCAGCCAAGGGGGGGACAGGGGGTCGGACGAGCAGTACTTC
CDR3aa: CASSQGGDRGSDEQYF

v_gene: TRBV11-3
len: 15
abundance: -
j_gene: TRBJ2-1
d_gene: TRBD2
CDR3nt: TGTGCCAGCAGCTTAGGGCTAGCGGGGAGCAATGAGCAGTTCTTC
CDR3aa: CASSLGLAGSNEQFF

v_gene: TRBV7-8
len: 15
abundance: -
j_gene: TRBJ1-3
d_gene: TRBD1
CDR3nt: TGTGCCAGCAGCCCGGACAGGGTGTCTGGAAACACCATATATTTT
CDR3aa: CASSPDRVSGNTIYF

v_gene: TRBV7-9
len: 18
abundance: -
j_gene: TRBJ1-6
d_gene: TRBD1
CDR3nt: TGTGCCAGCAGCTTCGCCTCCGGGACAGGTGCGAATAATTCACCCCTCCACTTT
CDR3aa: CASSFASGTGANNSPLHF

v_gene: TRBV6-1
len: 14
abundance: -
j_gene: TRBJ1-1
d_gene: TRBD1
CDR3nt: TGTGCCAGCGGATCGGACAGGGTGAACACTGAAGCTTTCTTT
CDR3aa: CASGSDRVNTEAFF

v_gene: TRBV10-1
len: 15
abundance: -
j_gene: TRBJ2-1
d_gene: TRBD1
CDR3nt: TGCGCCAGCAGTGAGTCCGGGACAGGCGGCTATGAGCAGTTCTTC
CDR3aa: CASSESGTGGYEQFF

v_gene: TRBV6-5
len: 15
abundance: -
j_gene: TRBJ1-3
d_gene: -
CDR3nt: TGTGCCAGCAGTTACTCAGGGACACCTGGAAACACCATATATTTT
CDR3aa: CASSYSGTPGNTIYF

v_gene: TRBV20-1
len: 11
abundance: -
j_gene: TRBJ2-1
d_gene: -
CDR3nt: TGCGGCGGTGGGGCCCACAATGAGCAGTTCTTC
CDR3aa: CGGGAHNEQFF

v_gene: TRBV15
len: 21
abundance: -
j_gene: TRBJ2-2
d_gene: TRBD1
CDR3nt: TGTGCCACCAGCAGAGAGAAAGTTTGGGGACAGTCCCACGAGGACACCGGGGAGCTGTTTTTT
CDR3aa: CATSREKVWGQSHEDTGELFF

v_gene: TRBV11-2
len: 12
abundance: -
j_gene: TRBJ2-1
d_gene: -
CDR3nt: TGTGCCAGCAGCTTTGGGAGTATTGAGCAGTTCTTC
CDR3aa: CASSFGSIEQFF

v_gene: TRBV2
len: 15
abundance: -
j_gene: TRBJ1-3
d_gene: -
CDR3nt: TGTGCCAGCAAGGAGAACATGATCTCTGGAAACACCATATATTTT
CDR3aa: CASKENMISGNTIYF

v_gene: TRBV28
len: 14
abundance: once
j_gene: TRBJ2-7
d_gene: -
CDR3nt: TGTGCCCCCATTGGTTTTCAGGGTGTGTACGAGCAGTACTTC
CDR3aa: CAPIGFQGVYEQYF

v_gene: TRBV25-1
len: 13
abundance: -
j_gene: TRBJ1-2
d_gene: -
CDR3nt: TGTGCCAGCAGTGAATACAGGAACTATGGCTACACCTTC
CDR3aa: CASSEYRNYGYTF

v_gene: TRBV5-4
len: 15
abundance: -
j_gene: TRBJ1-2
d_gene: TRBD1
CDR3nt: TGTGCCAGCAGCTTGGTGGAGGACAGGGGGTATGGCTACACCTTC
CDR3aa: CASSLVEDRGYGYTF

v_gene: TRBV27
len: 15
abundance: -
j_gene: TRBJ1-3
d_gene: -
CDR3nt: TGTGCCAGCAGTTTATTTGCAGGGGAAGGAAACACCATATATTTT
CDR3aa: CASSLFAGEGNTIYF

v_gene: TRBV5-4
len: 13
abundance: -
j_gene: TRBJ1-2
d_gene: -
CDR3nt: TGTGCCAGTCAGGTGGACAGAAACTATGGCTACACCTTC
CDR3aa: CASQVDRNYGYTF

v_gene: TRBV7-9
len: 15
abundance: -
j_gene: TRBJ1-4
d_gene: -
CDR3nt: TGTGCCAGCAGCTTAGCGCCGGGACTCGATGAAAAACTGTTTTTT
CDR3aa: CASSLAPGLDEKLFF

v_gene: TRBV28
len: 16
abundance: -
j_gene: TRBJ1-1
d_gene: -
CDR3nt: TGTGCCAGCAGTTCCTTGGTCACAGGTTTCGCCACTGAAGCTTTCTTT
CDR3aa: CASSSLVTGFATEAFF

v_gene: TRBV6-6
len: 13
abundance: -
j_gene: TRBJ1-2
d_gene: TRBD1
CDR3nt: TGTGCCAGCAGAGTAGGACAGGATTACGGCTACACCTTC
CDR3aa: CASRVGQDYGYTF

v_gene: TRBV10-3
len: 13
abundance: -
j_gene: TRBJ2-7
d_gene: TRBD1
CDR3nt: TGTGCCATCACCGGACAGGGGTCCTACGAGCAGTACTTC
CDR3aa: CAITGQGSYEQYF

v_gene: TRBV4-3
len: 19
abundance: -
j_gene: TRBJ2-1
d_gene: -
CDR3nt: TGCGCCAGCAGCCTAATGTCGCAAAATATAGCGAACTCCTACAATGAGCAGTTCTTC
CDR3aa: CASSLMSQNIANSYNEQFF

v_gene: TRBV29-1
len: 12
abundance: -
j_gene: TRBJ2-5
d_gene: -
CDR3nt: TGCAGCGTCTCTCGGAGGGGAGAGACCCAGTACTTC
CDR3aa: CSVSRRGETQYF

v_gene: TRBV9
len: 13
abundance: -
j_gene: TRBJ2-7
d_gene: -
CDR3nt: TGTGCCAGCAGCGTAGACAGCGGCTACGAGCAGTACTTC
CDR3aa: CASSVDSGYEQYF

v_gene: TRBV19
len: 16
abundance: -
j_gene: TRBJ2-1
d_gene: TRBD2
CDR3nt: TGTGCCAGTACGCCCCTGACTAGCGGGACCAGGGGTGAGCAGTTCTTC
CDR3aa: CASTPLTSGTRGEQFF

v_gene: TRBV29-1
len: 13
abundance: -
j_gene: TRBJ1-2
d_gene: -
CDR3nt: TGCAGCGTTAGCCCACGAGGTAGAATAGGCTACACCTTC
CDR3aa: CSVSPRGRIGYTF

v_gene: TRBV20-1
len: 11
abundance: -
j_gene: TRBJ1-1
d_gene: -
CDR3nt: TGCAGTGCTAAGGGGGGGACTGAAGCTTTCTTT
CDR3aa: CSAKGGTEAFF

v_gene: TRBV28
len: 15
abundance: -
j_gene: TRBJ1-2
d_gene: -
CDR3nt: TGTGCCAGCAGTTTATCCGGGGGGCCACCCTATGGCTACACCTTC
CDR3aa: CASSLSGGPPYGYTF

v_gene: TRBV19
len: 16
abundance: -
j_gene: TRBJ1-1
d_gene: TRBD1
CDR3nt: TGTGCCAGCTCCCTATACGGACAGGGTTGGAACACTGAAGCTTTCTTT
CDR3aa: CASSLYGQGWNTEAFF

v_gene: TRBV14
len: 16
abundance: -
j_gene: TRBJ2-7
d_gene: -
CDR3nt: TGTGCCAGCAGCCAAGTTTGGAGGGGAGGGGGCTACGAGCAGTACTTC
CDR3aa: CASSQVWRGGGYEQYF

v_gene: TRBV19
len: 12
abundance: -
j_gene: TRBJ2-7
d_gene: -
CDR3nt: TGTGCCAGTAGTATACCGGGCTACGAGCAGTACTTC
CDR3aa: CASSIPGYEQYF

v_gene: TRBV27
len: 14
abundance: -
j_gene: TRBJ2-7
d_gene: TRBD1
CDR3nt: TGTGCCAGCAGTCCCCGGACAGGGCCCTACGAGCAGTACTTC
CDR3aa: CASSPRTGPYEQYF

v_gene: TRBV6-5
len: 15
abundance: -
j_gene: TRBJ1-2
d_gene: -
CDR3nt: TGTGCCAGCAGTTCCGCCCAGGGAACTAACTATGGCTACACCTTC
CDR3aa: CASSSAQGTNYGYTF

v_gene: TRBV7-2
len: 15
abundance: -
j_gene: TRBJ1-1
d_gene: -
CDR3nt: TGTGCCAGCAGCTTCGGGGACACAGGGAGCACTGAAGCTTTCTTT
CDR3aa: CASSFGDTGSTEAFF

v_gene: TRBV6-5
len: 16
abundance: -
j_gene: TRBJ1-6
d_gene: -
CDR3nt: TGTGCCAGCAGTTACCGAGGGAGCTCCTATAATTCACCCCTCCACTTT
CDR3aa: CASSYRGSSYNSPLHF

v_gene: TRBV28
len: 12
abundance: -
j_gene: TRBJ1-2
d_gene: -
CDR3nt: TGTGCCACTACTATCGCGGGGAGTGGCTACACCTTC
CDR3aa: CATTIAGSGYTF

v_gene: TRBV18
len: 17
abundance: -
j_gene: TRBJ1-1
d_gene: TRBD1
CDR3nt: TGTGCCAGCTCACTAAACAGGGGGCGGCGGCTGAACACTGAAGCTTTCTTT
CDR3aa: CASSLNRGRRLNTEAFF

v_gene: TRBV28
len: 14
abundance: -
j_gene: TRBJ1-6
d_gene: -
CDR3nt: TGTGCCAGCAGTTTGGTCCAGGGGTATCCACCCCTCCACTTT
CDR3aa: CASSLVQGYPPLHF

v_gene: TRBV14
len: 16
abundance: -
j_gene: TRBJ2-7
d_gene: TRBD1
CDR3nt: TGTGCCAGCAGCCAAGGGACAGGGGTCCTACTGTGGGAGCAGTACTTC
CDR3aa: CASSQGTGVLLWEQYF

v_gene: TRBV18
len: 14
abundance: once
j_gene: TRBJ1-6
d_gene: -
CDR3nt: TGTGCCACTTCACCACAGGAGGGAGATTCACCCCTCCACTTT
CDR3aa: CATSPQEGDSPLHF

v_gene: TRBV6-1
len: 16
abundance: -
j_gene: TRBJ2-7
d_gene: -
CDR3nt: TGTGCCAGCAGTGCATACGGACAGACCACCATCTACGAGCAGTACTTC
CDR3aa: CASSAYGQTTIYEQYF

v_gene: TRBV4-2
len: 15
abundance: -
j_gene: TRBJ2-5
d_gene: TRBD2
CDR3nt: TGTGCCAGCAGCCAGTTGAGCGGGGGCCAAGAGACCCAGTACTTC
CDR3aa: CASSQLSGGQETQYF

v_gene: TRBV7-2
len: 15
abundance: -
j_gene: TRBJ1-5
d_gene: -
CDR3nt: TGTGCCAGCAGCTTAGGGCCACATAGCAATCAGCCCCAGCATTTT
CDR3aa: CASSLGPHSNQPQHF

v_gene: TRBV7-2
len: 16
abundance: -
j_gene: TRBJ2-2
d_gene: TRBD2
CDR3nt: TGTGCCAGCACCCCCGGGGAGCGGGGGTATGCCGGGGAGCTGTTTTTT
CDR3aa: CASTPGERGYAGELFF

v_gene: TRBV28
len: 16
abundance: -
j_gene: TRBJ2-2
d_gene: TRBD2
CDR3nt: TGTGCCAGCAGTTTACCGGGACTAGATGCAGTCAGGGAGCTGTTTTTT
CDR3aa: CASSLPGLDAVRELFF

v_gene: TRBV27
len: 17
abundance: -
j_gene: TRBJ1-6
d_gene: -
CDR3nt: TGTGCCAGCAGTTCCGGAGTTACTTTCTCCTATAATTCACCCCTCCACTTT
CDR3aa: CASSSGVTFSYNSPLHF

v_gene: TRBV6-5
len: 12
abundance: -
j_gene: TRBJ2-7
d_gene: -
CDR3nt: TGTGCCAGCACATCCGAGACCTACGAGCAGTACTTC
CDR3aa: CASTSETYEQYF

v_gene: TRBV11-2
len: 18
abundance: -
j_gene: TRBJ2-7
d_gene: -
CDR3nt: TGTGCCAGCAGCTTAGATCGCCCAAACAGGGCCCAATCCTACGAGCAGTACTTC
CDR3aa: CASSLDRPNRAQSYEQYF

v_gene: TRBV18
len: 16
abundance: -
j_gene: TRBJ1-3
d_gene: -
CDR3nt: TGTGCCAGCTCACCACCTTCGCAGATTCATGGAAACACCATATATTTT
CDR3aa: CASSPPSQIHGNTIYF

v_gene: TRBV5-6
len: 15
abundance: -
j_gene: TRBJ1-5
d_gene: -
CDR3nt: TGTGCCAGCAGCTTGTCACAGGGAAGCAATCAGCCCCAGCATTTT
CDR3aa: CASSLSQGSNQPQHF

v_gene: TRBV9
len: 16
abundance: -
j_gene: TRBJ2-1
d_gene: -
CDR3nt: TGTGCCAGCAGCGTAAATGCGCACTCCTCCTACAATGAGCAGTTCTTC
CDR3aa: CASSVNAHSSYNEQFF

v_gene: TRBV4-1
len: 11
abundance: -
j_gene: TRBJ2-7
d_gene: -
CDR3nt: TGCGCCAGCAGCCTCGGTGGCGAGCAGTACTTC
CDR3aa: CASSLGGEQYF